The rows below give T cell receptor beta chains drawn from one sample of a study of cytomegalovirus exposure and HLA in healthy donors. Some clones are missing from TCRdb's copy, which holds only in-frame ones; the method was immunoSEQ multiplex PCR. The data show 200,000 to 250,000 clones, approximately 90% seen once. Sequencing was performed on PBMCs. The receptor source for this set is a young woman in good health and CMV-seronegative. Each CDR3 is given with its conserved first and last residue. The D gene is left open where the match is weak. For some rows the clone size is stated as once, few or many, or as a class when expanded; others skip it.

D	V	size	J	CDR3	DNA
NA	TRBV30	NA	TRBJ2-6	CAWGHPDRSSGANVLTF	TGTGCCTGGGGACATCCTGACAGGAGCTCTGGGGCCAACGTCCTGACTTTC
NA	TRBV5-4	NA	TRBJ2-7	CASSWGTRPYEQYF	TGTGCCAGCAGCTGGGGGACTCGTCCCTACGAGCAGTACTTC
NA	TRBV9	NA	TRBJ1-5	CASGRGGGQPQHF	TGTGCCAGCGGCAGGGGAGGGGGTCAGCCCCAGCATTTT
NA	TRBV28	NA	TRBJ2-7	CASSLVGGEQYF	TGTGCCAGCAGTTTAGTGGGGGGCGAGCAGTACTTC
TRBD2	TRBV4-1	NA	TRBJ2-7	CASSQGGTRGYEQYF	TGCGCCAGCAGCCAAGGGGGGACTAGGGGCTACGAGCAGTACTTC
TRBD1	TRBV6-1	NA	TRBJ2-5	CASSLTRGREETQYF	TGTGCCAGCAGCCTCACCAGGGGGCGAGAGGAGACCCAGTACTTC
NA	TRBV6-8	once	TRBJ2-1	CASSYPLDVRPLDGNEQFF	TGTGCCAGCAGTTACCCCTTAGACGTGAGGCCCCTCGATGGGAATGAGCAGTTCTTC
NA	TRBV5-1	NA	TRBJ2-1	CASSLKRTTYNEQFF	TGCGCCAGCAGTCTTAAACGGACTACCTACAATGAGCAGTTCTTC
NA	TRBV19	once	TRBJ2-3	CDPGLPDTQYF	TGCGACCCAGGGCTCCCAGATACGCAGTATTTT
TRBD2	TRBV10-1	NA	TRBJ2-2	CASYPMKTSGRNTGELFF	TGCGCCAGCTACCCAATGAAGACTAGCGGGAGGAACACCGGGGAGCTGTTTTTT
TRBD2	TRBV5-1	NA	TRBJ2-1	CASQFLAGAYGGQFF	TGCGCCAGCCAATTTCTAGCGGGGGCCTATGGGGGGCAGTTCTTC
NA	TRBV6-5	once	TRBJ2-7	CASSTTSGYEQYF	TGTGCCAGCAGTACTACGTCTGGTTACGAGCAGTACTTC
NA	TRBV29-1	once	TRBJ1-4	CSVGEQWDEKLFF	TGCAGCGTTGGGGAGCAATGGGATGAAAAACTGTTTTTT
TRBD1	TRBV27	NA	TRBJ1-1	CASSYRRGQNTEAFF	TGTGCCAGCAGTTATCGCAGGGGGCAGAACACTGAAGCTTTCTTT
NA	TRBV7-9	NA	TRBJ2-7	CASSLGETGEYSYEQYF	TGTGCCAGCAGCTTAGGCGAAACGGGAGAATACTCCTACGAGCAGTACTTC
NA	TRBV7-2	NA	TRBJ2-7	CASSFRSTFPTYEQYF	TGTGCCAGCAGCTTCCGTTCGACATTCCCTACCTACGAGCAGTACTTC
TRBD1	TRBV7-2	NA	TRBJ2-7	CASSAAQGVFREQYF	TGTGCCAGCAGCGCCGCTCAGGGGGTCTTCAGGGAGCAGTACTTC
TRBD1	TRBV7-9	NA	TRBJ2-7	CASSSWGQGGPYEQYF	TGTGCCAGCAGCTCCTGGGGACAGGGGGGTCCCTACGAGCAGTACTTC
NA	TRBV11-2	NA	TRBJ1-3	CASRTPGGNTIYF	TGTGCCAGCAGGACGCCGGGGGGAAACACCATATATTTT
NA	TRBV7-2	NA	TRBJ1-2	CASSPGINYGYTF	TGTGCCAGCAGCCCCGGGATTAACTATGGCTACACCTTC
TRBD2	TRBV5-1	NA	TRBJ2-1	CASRPGLAGVLDNEQFF	TGCGCCAGCAGACCGGGACTAGCGGGAGTTTTGGACAATGAGCAGTTCTTC
NA	TRBV6-5	NA	TRBJ2-2	CASSWGPGELFF	TGTGCCAGCAGTTGGGGGCCGGGGGAGCTGTTTTTT
NA	TRBV5-1	NA	TRBJ2-1	CASSPLEISYNEQFF	TGCGCCAGCAGCCCCCTGGAGATCTCCTACAATGAGCAGTTCTTC
NA	TRBV29-1	NA	TRBJ1-2	CSVGTTNYGYTF	TGCAGCGTTGGGACAACTAACTATGGCTACACCTTC
NA	TRBV10-3	few	TRBJ2-5	CAVAGHQETQYF	TGTGCCGTCGCAGGGCACCAAGAGACCCAGTACTTC
TRBD2	TRBV4-2	NA	TRBJ2-1	CASSRLADNEQFF	TGTGCCAGCAGCCGGCTAGCGGACAATGAGCAGTTCTTC
TRBD1	TRBV19	NA	TRBJ2-7	CASSIAQGGYEQYF	TGTGCCAGTAGTATAGCACAGGGGGGCTACGAGCAGTACTTC
TRBD2	TRBV11-3	NA	TRBJ2-1	CASSVSGVRNEQFF	TGTGCCAGCAGCGTGAGCGGGGTGAGGAATGAGCAGTTCTTC
NA	TRBV6-6	NA	TRBJ1-2	CASSYSSYGYTF	TGTGCCAGCAGTTACTCCAGCTATGGCTACACCTTC
NA	TRBV9	NA	TRBJ1-1	CASTKGGRNTEAFF	TGTGCCAGCACGAAGGGGGGGAGGAACACTGAAGCTTTCTTT
TRBD1	TRBV27	NA	TRBJ2-3	CASTQISTGTGLSDTQYF	TGTGCCAGCACCCAGATAAGTACCGGGACAGGGTTATCAGATACGCAGTATTTT
NA	TRBV6-5	NA	TRBJ1-1	CASSYSAAAMNTEAFF	TGTGCCAGCAGTTACTCTGCAGCGGCTATGAACACTGAAGCTTTCTTT
NA	TRBV4-1	NA	TRBJ2-4	CASSPRGRDIQYF	TGCGCCAGCAGCCCCCGGGGAAGGGACATTCAGTACTTC
NA	TRBV10-1	NA	TRBJ2-1	CASSRGISYNEQFF	TGCGCCAGCAGTCGGGGAATCTCCTACAATGAGCAGTTCTTC
TRBD1	TRBV15	NA	TRBJ2-7	CATSRSGQGPYEQYF	TGTGCCACCAGCAGATCCGGACAGGGACCCTACGAGCAGTACTTC
TRBD1	TRBV5-1	NA	TRBJ1-6	CASSLTGANSPLHF	TGCGCCAGCAGCTTAACAGGGGCGAATTCACCCCTCCACTTT
NA	TRBV6-1	NA	TRBJ1-5	CASSEVFRIGQPQHF	TGTGCCAGCAGTGAAGTCTTCAGGATAGGCCAGCCCCAGCATTTT
NA	TRBV10-3	NA	TRBJ2-5	CAISTPLSRSKETQYF	TGTGCCATCAGCACTCCCCTCAGCCGGAGCAAAGAGACCCAGTACTTC
TRBD2	TRBV2	NA	TRBJ2-3	CARGGLPITDTQYF	TGTGCCCGGGGGGGCCTACCCATCACAGATACGCAGTATTTT
NA	TRBV20-1	NA	TRBJ2-5	CSARQKETQYF	TGCAGTGCTAGACAGAAAGAGACCCAGTACTTC
TRBD1	TRBV7-2	once	TRBJ1-2	CASSSGTGPRGYTF	TGTGCCAGCAGCTCCGGGACAGGACCCCGTGGCTACACCTTC
NA	TRBV7-2	NA	TRBJ1-5	CASTAVYSNQPQHF	TGTGCCAGCACCGCAGTTTATAGCAATCAGCCCCAGCATTTT
NA	TRBV7-9	NA	TRBJ1-3	CASSLVGGSGNTIYF	TGTGCCAGCAGCTTAGTCGGGGGCTCTGGAAACACCATATATTTT
TRBD1	TRBV19	NA	TRBJ2-7	CASKRGTGPYEQYF	TGTGCCAGTAAACGCGGGACAGGGCCCTACGAGCAGTACTTC
TRBD1	TRBV7-2	NA	TRBJ1-1	CASSTDRDTEAFF	TGTGCCAGCAGCACGGACAGGGACACTGAAGCTTTCTTT
TRBD2	TRBV7-8	NA	TRBJ2-1	CASSSGTSVYNEQFF	TGTGCCAGCAGCTCCGGGACTAGCGTCTACAATGAGCAGTTCTTC
TRBD2	TRBV5-1	NA	TRBJ2-1	CASSLDGGRVYEQFF	TGCGCCAGCAGCTTGGATGGCGGGAGGGTCTATGAGCAGTTCTTC
NA	TRBV4-3	once	TRBJ2-1	CASSKRTLLDEQFF	TGCGCCAGCAGCAAGAGGACTCTTTTGGATGAGCAGTTCTTC
TRBD2	TRBV5-6	NA	TRBJ2-5	CASSLRLARTQYF	TGTGCCAGCAGCCTAAGACTAGCGAGGACCCAGTACTTC